This entry features one T cell receptor (beta chain) sequence. V was pared by 2 bases and J by 0 bases, with 11 bases between. The germline V gene encodes CDR1 LGHDT and CDR2 YNNKEL (reference sequence). The CDR3 loop spans 16 amino acids. The sample originates from a study of blood T cell repertoires in COVID-19. Enrollees, about 18 to 95 years old, lived in 25 or so US areas. Two consecutive negative NP/OP PCR tests, clearance, or resolved symptoms defined Cohort 3 recovery. Original data processing: Estimated nucleated cell counts came from reference gene primer amplification. The method was immunoSEQ multiplex PCR; TCRdb's version includes in-frame clones alone and lacks a portion of them. Clonal size and the V and J genes are those of that table, whereas D and trimming came from the DNA. This sample has about 64,000 clones, with 88% found just once.

What was sequenced was PBMCs or T cells enriched from blood (not recorded which). The receptor was isolated from a middle-aged woman who had recovered from COVID-19. The chain is built from TRBV3-1 (or the pseudogene TRBV3-2) and TRBJ2-1; D possibly corresponds to TRBD2 (6 bases). As DNA, the CDR3 is TGTGCCAGCAGCCAATCCTTAGCGGTCTCCTACAATGAGCAGTTCTTC. This sequence encodes CASSQSLAVSYNEQFF.